The 29 T cell receptor beta chains below all came from one sample that was sequenced in a study of CD8+ T cells in alopecia areata. The sample's treatment: oral pan-JAK inhibitor, 5-10 mg twice daily. Extracted RNA was reverse transcribed into cDNA, the sequencing template. The method was immunoSEQ multiplex PCR; TCRdb's version includes in-frame clones alone and lacks a portion of them. The sample contains roughly 110,000 clones, roughly 84% of which appear only once. The sample in question was CD8+ T cells sorted from blood, obtained at week 24, from a patient treated with tofacitinib. The receptors were sampled from a human donor with alopecia areata.

This chain connects TRBV7-9 to TRBJ2-3, with 7 bases aligning to TRBD2. The CDR3 totals 14 residues. Per germline, CDR1 SEHNR and CDR2 FQNEAQ (reference sequence). V lost 5 bases to trimming and J lost 2 bases; unmatched junction nucleotides: 4. The CDR3 region has the DNA TGTGCCAGCAGCGGGGAGGGGTACACAGATACGCAGTATTTT. It encodes CASSGEGYTDTQYF.

This chain connects TRBV29-1 to TRBJ2-7; D possibly matches TRBD1 or TRBD2 (5 bases each). From germline, CDR1 is SQVTM and CDR2 ANQGSEA. The CDR3 consists of 12 residues. Trimming removed 5 bases at V and 7 bases at J, with 15 bases between. CDR3 sequence reads: CSVFGRGGEQYF. The CDR3 DNA is TGCAGCGTTTTTGGACGGGGCGGGGAGCAGTACTTC.

The chain is built from TRBV5-1 and TRBJ2-7, with 8 positions matching TRBD1. V gave up 3 bases and J gave up 7 bases; unmatched junction bases: 6. The CDR3 length is 13 residues. Per germline, CDR1 SGHRS and CDR2 YFSETQ. The CDR3 sequence is CASSSTGAWEQYF. CDR3 bases: TGCGCCAGCAGCTCGACAGGGGCTTGGGAGCAGTACTTC.

This clone is a singleton in its sample. CDR3 in DNA: TGTGCCAGCGGAGAGGGCGGATACGAGCAGTACTTC. Translated: CASGEGGYEQYF. This rearrangement joins TRBV25-1 to TRBJ2-7; TRBD2 is a possible D gene (5 bases). V lost 8 bases, J lost 4 bases, and 12 bases lay in between. Per the germline V gene, CDR1 is MGHDK and CDR2 is SYGVNS. This CDR3 has 12 amino acids.

The chain uses TRBV15 and TRBJ1-2; D not resolved. Germline V gene lookup returns CDR1 LNHNV and CDR2 YYDKDF (reference sequence). The CDR3 runs to 14 residues. V lost 0 bases to trimming and J lost 3 bases, with 8 bases between them. The CDR3 DNA reads as TGTGCCACCAGCAGAGATGGAGAGTACTATGGCTACACCTTC. It is translated as CATSRDGEYYGYTF. Using reference TRBV15 and TRBJ1-2 for the parts outside the CDR3, the full variable domain is DAMVIQNPRYQVTQFGKPVTLSCSQTLNHNVMYWYQQKSSQAPKLLFHYYDKDFNNEADTPDNFQSRRPNTSFCFLDIRSPGLGDTAMYLCATSRDGEYYGYTFGSGTRLTVV.

The chain has TRBV29-1 and TRBJ2-5, with TRBD2 identical over 9 bases. The junction had 17 bases not matched to a gene; V was cut back by 4 bases and J by 2 bases. CDR1 is SQVTM and CDR2 is ANQGSEA in the germline V gene. The CDR3 is made up of 18 amino acids. The chain's CDR3 is CSVGPKASGVGRQETQYF. The CDR3 nucleotides read TGCAGCGTTGGCCCGAAGGCTAGCGGGGTTGGGAGGCAAGAGACCCAGTACTTC.

The chain carries TRBV6-1 and TRBJ2-7; D gene ambiguous. V lost 6 bases to trimming and J lost 3 bases, with 15 bases between them. In germline, CDR1 is MNHNS, CDR2 SASEGT. The CDR3 has 14 amino acids. In nucleotides, the CDR3 is TGTGCCAGCAGGAACATGGAGACCTTCTACGAGCAGTACTTC. Translated: CASRNMETFYEQYF.

The chain recombines TRBV5-1 with TRBJ2-1, with TRBD1 identical over 10 bases. In germline, CDR1 is SGHRS, CDR2 YFSETQ. The CDR3 runs to 14 residues. With V trimmed by 3 bases and J by 10 bases, 7 bases remained unmatched. The CDR3 is CASSSGQGSGEQFF. The CDR3 region has the DNA TGCGCCAGCAGCTCGGGACAGGGGTCGGGAGAGCAGTTCTTC.

The V gene is TRBV2, the J gene TRBJ2-6, with D perhaps matching TRBD1 (5 bases). Germline assignment: CDR1 SNHLY and CDR2 FYNNEI. With 6 bases removed from V and 2 bases from J, the gap between germline ends came to 8 bases. The CDR3 covers 14 residues. The CDR3 protein is CASRQGTGANVLTF. The CDR3 DNA reads TGTGCCAGCAGGCAGGGTACTGGGGCCAACGTCCTGACTTTC.

This chain connects TRBV15 to TRBJ2-5; D is unclear. The V gene lost 0 bases and the J gene lost 4 bases, with 9 bases spanning the gap. Germline CDR1 LNHNV, CDR2 YYDKDF (reference sequence). CDR3 length equals 14 residues. The CDR3 sequence is CATSREARGETQYF. As DNA, the CDR3 is TGTGCCACCAGCAGAGAGGCCCGTGGAGAGACCCAGTACTTC.

This clone has just one count. The chain is built from TRBV5-4 and TRBJ2-1, with D hard to call. CDR1 is SGHNT and CDR2 is YYREEE in the germline V gene (reference sequence). The CDR3 contains 16 residues. Trimming stripped 4 bases from V and 8 bases from J, with 22 bases between. CDR3 sequence reads: CASSLAIGHPTDEQFF. CDR3 DNA: TGTGCCAGCAGCCTGGCCATTGGCCACCCCACGGATGAGCAGTTCTTC. Filled out from reference TRBV5-4 and TRBJ2-1, the complete variable domain reads ETGVTQSPTHLIKTRGQQVTLRCSSQSGHNTVSWYQQALGQGPQFIFQYYREEENGRGNFPPRFSGLQFPNYSSELNVNALELDDSALYLCASSLAIGHPTDEQFFGPGTRLTVL.

The J gene is TRBJ2-7, the V gene TRBV7-9, with 9 bases matching TRBD1. With 3 bases clipped from V and 6 bases from J, the junction kept 12 bases outside the gene matches. Germline V gene data show CDR1 as SEHNR and CDR2 as FQNEAQ (reference sequence). This CDR3 contains 16 residues. The CDR3 DNA is TGTGCCAGCAGCTTTCCCGGGGTGGGACAGGGCCTCGAGCAGTACTTC. Its protein product is CASSFPGVGQGLEQYF.

The rearrangement joins TRBV15 to TRBJ2-3; unclear D gene. The germline V gene encodes CDR1 LNHNV and CDR2 YYDKDF (reference sequence). V lost 1 base and J 0 bases, leaving 11 bases between the germline ends. This CDR3 is 16 amino acids long. The CDR3 sequence is CATSRGMGSSTDTQYF. The DNA for the CDR3 is TGTGCCACCAGCAGAGGAATGGGGTCTAGCACAGATACGCAGTATTTT.

The chain combines TRBV4-2 with TRBJ2-3; 8 nucleotides match TRBD2. V shed 1 base, J shed 5 bases, and the junction held 5 bases outside the gene matches. This CDR3 is 15 amino acids long. The germline V gene encodes CDR1 LGHNA and CDR2 YNFKEQ. DNA of the CDR3: TGTGCCAGCAGCCAAGCGGCGGGGGGAGGAGATACGCAGTATTTT. The encoded protein is CASSQAAGGGDTQYF.

This rearrangement joins TRBV4-3 to TRBJ2-1; tentatively, D is TRBD1 (5 bases). This CDR3 comprises 15 residues. Germline V gene data show CDR1 as LGHNA and CDR2 as YSLEER. Trimming left V 1 base short and J 1 base short, with 8 bases between. CDR3 amino acids: CASSQARQSYNEQFF. In DNA form, the CDR3 reads TGCGCCAGCAGCCAAGCCAGACAGTCCTACAATGAGCAGTTCTTC.

This chain connects TRBV7-9 to TRBJ1-1; D is undetermined. This CDR3 spans 13 amino acids. Germline CDR1 is SEHNR and CDR2 is FQNEAQ (reference sequence). Trimming left V 1 base short and J 7 bases short, with 10 bases between. The CDR3 loop reads CASSLEFASEAFF. CDR3 in DNA: TGTGCCAGCAGCTTAGAGTTTGCGAGTGAAGCTTTCTTT.

J is TRBJ2-7 and V is TRBV30; D not certain. V lost 1 base to trimming and J lost 1 base, with 5 bases between them. The CDR3 runs 12 residues. Germline V lookup: CDR1 GTSNPN, CDR2 SVGIG (reference sequence). The CDR3 is CAWSAQSYEQYF. In DNA form, the CDR3 reads TGTGCCTGGAGTGCCCAGTCCTACGAGCAGTACTTC.

The CDR3: CASRDTDDRGNEQFF. For the CDR3, the DNA is TGCGCCAGCAGAGATACCGACGACAGGGGTAATGAGCAGTTCTTC. The chain employs TRBV5-1 and TRBJ2-1, with 8 positions matching TRBD1. The junction had 11 bases not matched to a gene; V was cut back by 5 bases and J by 7 bases. There are 15 residues in the CDR3. Germline V gene data show CDR1 as SGHRS and CDR2 as YFSETQ.

A few counts support this clone. The chain couples TRBV29-1 to TRBJ2-1; maybe TRBD1 (5 bases). Germline V gene data show CDR1 as SQVTM and CDR2 as ANQGSEA. Between the trimmed V and J ends, which lost 3 bases and 3 bases, there was a span of 15 bases. The CDR3 runs to 15 residues. CDR3 sequence (DNA): TGCAGCGTTGATGTCCGGACACTTAACTACAATGAGCAGTTCTTC. This sequence encodes CSVDVRTLNYNEQFF.

On this clone itself: One junction end does not reproduce the germline sequence, and a read error may be involved. The CDR3 spells CASSLFGTVDLLHF. The CDR3, as DNA: TGCGCCAGCAGCCTATTTGGGACAGTCGATCTACTGCACTTC. The chain joins TRBV4-3 to TRBJ2-7, with TRBD1 matching 7 bases. The CDR3 loop spans 14 amino acids. Germline-derived CDR1 and CDR2 are LGHNA and YSLEER.

V and J are TRBV11-2 and TRBJ2-1; no definite D call. CDR3 size: 11 residues. Germline loops: CDR1 SGHAT, CDR2 FQNNGV. V was pared by 1 base and J by 7 bases, with 2 bases between. This CDR3 reads CASSLGNEQFF. The CDR3 region has the DNA TGTGCCAGCAGCTTAGGGAATGAGCAGTTCTTC.

The chain joins TRBV19 to TRBJ2-7; D not certain. This CDR3 comprises 15 residues. Germline CDR1 LNHDA, CDR2 SQIVND (reference sequence). Trimming removed 3 bases from V and 0 bases from J, with 12 bases in between. The CDR3 loop is CASSIGKSSSYEQYF. CDR3 DNA: TGTGCCAGTAGTATTGGAAAATCCAGCTCCTACGAGCAGTACTTC.

This sequence joins TRBV7-2 and TRBJ2-7; TRBD2 matches 8 bases. The CDR3 sequence is 14 residues long. From germline, CDR1 is SGHTA and CDR2 FQGNSA. With V trimmed by 5 bases and J by 5 bases, 8 bases remained unmatched. The chain's CDR3 is CASSPTRGGNEQYF. As DNA, the CDR3 is TGTGCCAGCAGCCCCACCCGGGGGGGAAACGAGCAGTACTTC.

The chain combines TRBV7-6 with TRBJ2-5; no clear D gene. Germline V gene sequence: CDR1 SGHVS, CDR2 FNYEAQ. V dropped 11 bases and J dropped 3 bases, with 13 bases sitting between them. The length of the CDR3 is 12 residues. CDR3 sequence: CALGGQEETQYF. The CDR3 DNA reads as TGTGCCTTAGGTGGGCAGGAAGAGACCCAGTACTTC.

The chain couples TRBV11-3 to TRBJ2-1, with 8 nucleotides matching TRBD2. CDR1 and CDR2 (germline): SGHNT, YENEEA. V gave up 2 bases and J gave up 4 bases; unmatched junction bases: 4. The CDR3 has 15 residues. In DNA form, the CDR3 reads TGTGCCAGCAGCTTATCGCGGGGGGTATACAATGAGCAGTTCTTC. Amino acid sequence: CASSLSRGVYNEQFF.

This rearrangement joins TRBV6-5 to TRBJ2-5; possible D gene TRBD2, 6 bases. The V and J ends lost 1 base and 3 bases respectively, with 12 bases between them. CDR1 and CDR2 (germline): MNHEY, SVGAGI. CDR3 length: 15 residues. CDR3 residues: CASSYFPGEEETQYF. For the CDR3, the DNA is TGTGCCAGCAGTTACTTTCCGGGAGAGGAAGAGACCCAGTACTTC.

CDR3 loop: CASSQREQATYEQYF. The CDR3 nucleotides read TGCGCCAGCAGCCAACGAGAGCAGGCAACCTACGAGCAGTACTTC. This rearrangement joins TRBV4-1 to TRBJ2-7; D gene unclear. Trimming shortened V by 2 bases and J by 2 bases, and 13 bases separated the two germline ends. Germline V CDR1 and CDR2: MGHRA, YSYEKL. This CDR3 is built from 15 residues.

The chain links TRBV23-1 to TRBJ1-1; no clear D gene. TRBV23-1 is treated as an ORF (open reading frame) with a function not yet certain. There are 15 residues in the CDR3. Trimming pared 2 bases from V and 3 bases from J, leaving 13 bases between. The CDR3 protein is CASSQNLSGHTEAFF. CDR3 nucleotides: TGCGCCAGCAGTCAAAATTTGTCTGGGCACACTGAAGCTTTCTTT.

The chain couples TRBV15 to TRBJ2-2; D gene ambiguous. Germline values: CDR1 LNHNV, CDR2 YYDKDF (reference sequence). V dropped 0 bases and J dropped 5 bases, with 10 bases sitting between them. The CDR3 contains 15 residues. The CDR3 DNA sequence: TGTGCCACCAGCAGAGACTGGTTGGCAACCGGGGAGCTGTTTTTT. Encoded protein: CATSRDWLATGELFF.